These 14 T cell receptor beta chains originate from one sample sequenced in a study of shared clonotypes between healthy human individuals. TCRdb keeps only in-frame clones here, not all; method: immunoSEQ multiplex PCR. This sample has more than 2 million clones, with roughly 95% found just once. Sequencing was done on a sample of naive CD4+ T cells sorted from blood. Noted subset: CD45RA+ positively selected. The receptor source for this set is a man younger than 35 in good health.

This clone was recorded once. V is TRBV20-1 and J is TRBJ1-2, with D unresolved. The CDR3 has 11 amino acids. Trimming took off 3 bases at V and 7 bases at J, with 9 bases between the two ends. Germline assignment: CDR1 DFQATT and CDR2 SNEGSKA (reference sequence). The CDR3 DNA follows: TGCAGTGCTAGCTGGGTTGGTGGCTACACCTTC. As protein: CSASWVGGYTF.

The chain joins TRBV2 to TRBJ1-5, with D tentatively TRBD1 (6 bases). The V gene lost 1 base and the J gene lost 7 bases, with 14 bases spanning the gap. The length of the CDR3 is 15 residues. The germline V gene has CDR1 SNHLY and CDR2 FYNNEI. CDR3 DNA: TGTGCCAGCAGTGAAGTACAGGGTCAGGGGCAGCCCCAGCATTTT. Its protein product is CASSEVQGQGQPQHF.

The gene calls are TRBV6-6 and TRBJ1-5, with D unresolved. The V end was cut by 5 bases, the J end by 8 bases, with 13 bases between. This CDR3 has 13 residues. The germline V gene encodes CDR1 MNHNY and CDR2 SVGAGI (reference sequence). CDR3 region: CASSPTAREPQHF. The CDR3 region has the DNA TGTGCCAGCAGTCCAACAGCGAGGGAGCCCCAGCATTTT.

The J gene is TRBJ1-2, the V gene TRBV18; D possibly corresponds to TRBD1 (5 bases). This CDR3 contains 14 residues. V dropped 3 bases and J dropped 4 bases, with 12 bases sitting between them. Germline CDR1 KGHSH, CDR2 LQKENI. The CDR3 region is CASSPGRPSYGYTF. The CDR3 coding sequence is TGTGCCAGCTCACCGGGACGGCCTTCCTATGGCTACACCTTC.

As for this clone: At the DNA level, this CDR3 is encoded by other sequences in the same sample as well. The DNA for the CDR3 is TGTGCCAGCAGCCCCAGCGGGGGGACTTACAATGAGCAGTTCTTC. Translated: CASSPSGGTYNEQFF. This chain connects TRBV9 to TRBJ2-1; 9 bases align to TRBD2. With 4 bases clipped from V and 4 bases from J, the junction kept 6 bases outside the gene matches. From germline, CDR1 is SGDLS and CDR2 YYNGEE. The CDR3 contains 15 residues.

The chain recombines TRBV6-5 with TRBJ1-6; possible D gene TRBD1, 5 bases. The germline V gene has CDR1 MNHEY and CDR2 SVGAGI. There are 16 residues in the CDR3. Trimming shortened V by 4 bases and J by 2 bases, and 12 bases separated the two germline ends. CDR3 protein: CASSWGRRAYNSPLHF. CDR3 DNA sequence: TGTGCCAGCAGTTGGGGCAGGAGGGCCTATAATTCACCCCTCCACTTT.

This chain connects TRBV6-4 to TRBJ2-3, with 15 bases matching TRBD2. V shed 5 bases and J 7 bases; nucleotides not matched to a gene: 4. CDR1 MRHNA and CDR2 SNTAGT come from the germline V gene. The CDR3 runs to 15 residues. CDR3 sequence (DNA): TGTGCCAGCAGTCCGGGACTAGCGGGAGGTAATACGCAGTATTTT. It codes for CASSPGLAGGNTQYF.

The chain links TRBV9 to TRBJ1-2, with 8 bases aligning to TRBD1. Looked up from germline, CDR1 is SGDLS and CDR2 is YYNGEE. This CDR3 spans 14 amino acids. V shed 5 bases and J 5 bases; nucleotides not matched to a gene: 8. The DNA of the CDR3 is TGTGCCAGCAGTGCTGTGGGACAGGTGTATGGCTACACCTTC. Translation gives CASSAVGQVYGYTF.

In its sample, this clone was seen once. V and J are TRBV19 and TRBJ2-7; 7 bases fit TRBD1. This CDR3 has 12 residues. V gave up 9 bases and J gave up 5 bases; unmatched junction bases: 7. The V gene's germline CDR1 is LNHDA and CDR2 SQIVND (reference sequence). CDR3 coding DNA: TGTGCCAGGGGGACAGTGAACCACGAGCAGTACTTC. It codes for CARGTVNHEQYF.

This clone appeared once. The chain joins TRBV7-4 to TRBJ1-5; D is perhaps TRBD1 (6 bases). V lost 3 bases, J lost 2 bases, and 8 bases lay in between. Germline values: CDR1 SGHVT, CDR2 SQSDAQ. The CDR3 loop spans 14 amino acids. In DNA, the CDR3 is TGTGCCAGCAGCTTGAGGGGGGGCAATCAGCCCCAGCATTTT. Its translation: CASSLRGGNQPQHF.

The rearrangement joins TRBV28 to TRBJ1-4, with 8 bases matching TRBD1. This CDR3 has 16 amino acids. The germline gives CDR1 MDHEN, CDR2 SYDVKM. J lost 5 bases, V lost 1 base, and 6 bases had no gene match. DNA for the CDR3: TGTGCCAGCAGTTTATTCTCGGGACAGGTGAATGAAAAACTGTTTTTT. It yields the protein CASSLFSGQVNEKLFF.

The chain links TRBV5-1 to TRBJ1-3; TRBD1 matches 7 bases. Germline CDR1 and CDR2: SGHRS and YFSETQ. The CDR3 length is 15 residues. The trim removed 4 bases at V and 2 bases at J, leaving 6 bases unmatched. The DNA for the CDR3 is TGCGCCAGCAGCCGCGACGGACAGGCTGGAAACACCATATATTTT. It translates to CASSRDGQAGNTIYF. Full variable domain (remainder filled in from reference TRBV5-1 and TRBJ1-3): KAGVTQTPRYLIKTRGQQVTLSCSPISGHRSVSWYQQTPGQGLQFLFEYFSETQRNKGNFPGRFSGRQFSNSRSEMNVSTLELGDSALYLCASSRDGQAGNTIYFGEGSWLTVV.

The J gene is TRBJ2-7, the V gene TRBV7-6; TRBD2 matches at 7 bases. V shed 1 base and J 5 bases; nucleotides not matched to a gene: 8. CDR3 length: 15 residues. The germline gives CDR1 SGHVS, CDR2 FNYEAQ. CDR3 loop: CASSLVAGVQDEQYF. DNA for the CDR3: TGTGCCAGCAGCTTAGTGGCGGGGGTTCAGGACGAGCAGTACTTC.

This chain uses TRBV19 with TRBJ2-7; 8 bases are shared with TRBD1. Germline values: CDR1 LNHDA, CDR2 SQIVND (reference sequence). J gave up 2 bases and V 4 bases, and 4 bases lay outside the gene matches. CDR3 length: 14 residues. The DNA for the CDR3 is TGTGCCAGTAGTAATACAGGGGGGACCTACGAGCAGTACTTC. As protein: CASSNTGGTYEQYF.